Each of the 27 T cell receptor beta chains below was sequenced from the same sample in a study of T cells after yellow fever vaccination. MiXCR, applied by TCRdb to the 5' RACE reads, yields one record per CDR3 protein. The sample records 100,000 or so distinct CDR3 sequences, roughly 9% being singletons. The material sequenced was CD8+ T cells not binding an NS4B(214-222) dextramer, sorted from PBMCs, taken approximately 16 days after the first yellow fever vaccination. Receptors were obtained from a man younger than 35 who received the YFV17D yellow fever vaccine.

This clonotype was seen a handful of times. CDR3 nucleotide sequence: TGTGCCAGCAGTTTAGGGGCGAGGGACAGAGGGGAGCCCCAGCATTTT. Amino acid sequence: CASSLGARDRGEPQHF. J is TRBJ1-5 and V is TRBV12-3 or TRBV12-4, with TRBD1 matching over 7 bases. The trim removed 1 base at V and 8 bases at J, leaving 11 bases unmatched. There are 16 residues in the CDR3.

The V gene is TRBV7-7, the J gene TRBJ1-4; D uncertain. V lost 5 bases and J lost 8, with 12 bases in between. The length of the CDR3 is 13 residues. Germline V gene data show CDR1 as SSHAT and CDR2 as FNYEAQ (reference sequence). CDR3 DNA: TGTGCCAGCAGCCTCCGGACGGACGAAAAACTGTTTTTT. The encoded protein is CASSLRTDEKLFF.

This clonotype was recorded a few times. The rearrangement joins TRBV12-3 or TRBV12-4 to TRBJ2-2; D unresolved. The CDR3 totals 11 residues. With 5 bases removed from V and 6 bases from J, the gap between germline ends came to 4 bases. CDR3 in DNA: TGTGCCAGCAGTAGACCCGGGGAGCTGTTTTTT. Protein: CASSRPGELFF.

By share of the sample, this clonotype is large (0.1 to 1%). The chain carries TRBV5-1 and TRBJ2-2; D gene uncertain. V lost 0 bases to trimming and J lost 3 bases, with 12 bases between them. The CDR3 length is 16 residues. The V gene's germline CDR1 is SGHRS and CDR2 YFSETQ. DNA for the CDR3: TGCGCCAGCAGCTTGGCGGTTGGAGCCTACACCGGGGAGCTGTTTTTT. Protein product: CASSLAVGAYTGELFF. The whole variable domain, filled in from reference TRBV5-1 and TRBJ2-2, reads KAGVTQTPRYLIKTRGQQVTLSCSPISGHRSVSWYQQTPGQGLQFLFEYFSETQRNKGNFPGRFSGRQFSNSRSEMNVSTLELGDSALYLCASSLAVGAYTGELFFGEGSRLTVL.

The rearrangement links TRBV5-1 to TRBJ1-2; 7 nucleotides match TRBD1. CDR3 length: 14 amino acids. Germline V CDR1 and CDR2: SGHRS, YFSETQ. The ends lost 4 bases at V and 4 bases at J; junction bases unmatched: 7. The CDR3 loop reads CASSPLGTAYGYTF. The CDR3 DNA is TGCGCCAGCAGCCCCCTAGGGACAGCCTATGGCTACACCTTC.

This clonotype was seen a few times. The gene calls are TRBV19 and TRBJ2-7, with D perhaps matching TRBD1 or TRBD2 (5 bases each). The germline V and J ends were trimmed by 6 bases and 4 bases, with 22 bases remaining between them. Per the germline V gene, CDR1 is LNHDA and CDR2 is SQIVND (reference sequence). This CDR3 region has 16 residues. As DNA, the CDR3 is TGTGCCAGTAGCAAGGCAACCGGGACGGAGAATTACGAGCAGTACTTC. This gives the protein CASSKATGTENYEQYF.

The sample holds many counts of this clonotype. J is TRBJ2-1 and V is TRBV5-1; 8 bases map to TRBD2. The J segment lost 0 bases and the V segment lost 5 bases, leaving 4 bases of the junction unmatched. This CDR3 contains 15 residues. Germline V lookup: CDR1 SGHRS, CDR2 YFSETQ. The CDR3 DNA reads TGCGCCAGCAGAGCGGGGGAGAGCTCCTACAATGAGCAGTTCTTC. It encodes CASRAGESSYNEQFF.

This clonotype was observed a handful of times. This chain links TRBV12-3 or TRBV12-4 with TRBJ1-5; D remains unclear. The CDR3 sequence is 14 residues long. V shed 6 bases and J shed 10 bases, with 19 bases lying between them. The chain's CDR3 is CASSPGPQFQPQHF. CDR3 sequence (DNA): TGTGCCAGCAGCCCTGGGCCCCAGTTCCAACCCCAGCATTTT.

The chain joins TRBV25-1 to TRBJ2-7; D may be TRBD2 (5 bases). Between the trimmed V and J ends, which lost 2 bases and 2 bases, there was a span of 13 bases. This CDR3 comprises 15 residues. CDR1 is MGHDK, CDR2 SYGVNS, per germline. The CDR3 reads CASSEKVSRAYEQYV. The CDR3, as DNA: TGTGCCAGCAGTGAAAAGGTATCGAGGGCCTACGAGCAGTACGTC.

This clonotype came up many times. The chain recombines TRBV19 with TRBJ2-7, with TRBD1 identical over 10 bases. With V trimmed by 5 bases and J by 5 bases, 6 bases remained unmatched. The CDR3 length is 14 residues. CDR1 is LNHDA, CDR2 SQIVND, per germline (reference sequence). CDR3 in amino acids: CASSYRDRGHEQYF. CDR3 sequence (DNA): TGTGCCAGTAGTTACCGGGACAGGGGCCACGAGCAGTACTTC.

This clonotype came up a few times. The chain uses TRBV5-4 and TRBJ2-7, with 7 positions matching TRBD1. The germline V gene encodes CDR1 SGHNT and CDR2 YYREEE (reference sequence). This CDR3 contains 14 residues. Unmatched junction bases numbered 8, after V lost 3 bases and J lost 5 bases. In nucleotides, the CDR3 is TGTGCCAGCAGCTCACAGGGGAATCGGAACGAGCAGTACTTC. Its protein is CASSSQGNRNEQYF.

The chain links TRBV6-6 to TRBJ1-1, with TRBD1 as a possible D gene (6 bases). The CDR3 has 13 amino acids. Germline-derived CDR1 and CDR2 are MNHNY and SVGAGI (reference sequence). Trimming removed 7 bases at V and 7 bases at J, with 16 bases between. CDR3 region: CASTALGTLEAFF. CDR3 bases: TGTGCCAGCACCGCACTCGGGACACTTGAAGCTTTCTTT.

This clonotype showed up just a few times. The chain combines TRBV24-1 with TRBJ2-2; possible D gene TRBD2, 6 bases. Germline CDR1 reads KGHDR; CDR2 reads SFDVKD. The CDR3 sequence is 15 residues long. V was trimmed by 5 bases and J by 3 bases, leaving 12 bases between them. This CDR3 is CATSGAGGYTGELFF. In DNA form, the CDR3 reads TGTGCCACCAGTGGGGCCGGGGGTTACACCGGGGAGCTGTTTTTT.

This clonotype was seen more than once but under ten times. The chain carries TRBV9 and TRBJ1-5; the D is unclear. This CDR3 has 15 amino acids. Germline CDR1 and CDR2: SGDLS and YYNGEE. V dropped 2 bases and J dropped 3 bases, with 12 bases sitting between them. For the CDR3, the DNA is TGTGCCAGCAGCGTCCCCTTAGACTACAATCAGCCCCAGCATTTT. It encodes CASSVPLDYNQPQHF. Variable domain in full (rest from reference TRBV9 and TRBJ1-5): DSGVTQTPKHLITATGQRVTLRCSPRSGDLSVYWYQQSLDQGLQFLIQYYNGEERAKGNILERFSAQQFPDLHSELNLSSLELGDSALYFCASSVPLDYNQPQHFGDGTRLSIL.

The CDR3 reads CASSPPDRFSTDTQYF. For the CDR3, the DNA is TGTGCCAGCTCACCTCCCGACAGATTTAGCACAGATACGCAGTATTTT. V is TRBV18 and J is TRBJ2-3, with D possibly being TRBD1 (5 bases). Trimming shortened V by 3 bases and J by 0 bases, and 13 bases separated the two germline ends. CDR1 is KGHSH and CDR2 is LQKENI in the germline V gene. CDR3 length: 16 amino acids.

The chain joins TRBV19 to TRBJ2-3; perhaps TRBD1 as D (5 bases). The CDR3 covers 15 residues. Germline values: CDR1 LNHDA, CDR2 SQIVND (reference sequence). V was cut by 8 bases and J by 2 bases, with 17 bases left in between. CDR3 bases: TGTGCCAGTTGCCCCGTGGGGCTTAACACAGATACGCAGTATTTT. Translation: CASCPVGLNTDTQYF.

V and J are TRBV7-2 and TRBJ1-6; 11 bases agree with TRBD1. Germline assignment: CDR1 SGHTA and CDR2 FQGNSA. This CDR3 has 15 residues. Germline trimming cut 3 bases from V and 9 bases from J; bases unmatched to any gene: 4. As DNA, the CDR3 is TGTGCCAGCAGCTTGTCCGGGACAGGGGGTTCACCCCTCCACTTT. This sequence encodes CASSLSGTGGSPLHF.

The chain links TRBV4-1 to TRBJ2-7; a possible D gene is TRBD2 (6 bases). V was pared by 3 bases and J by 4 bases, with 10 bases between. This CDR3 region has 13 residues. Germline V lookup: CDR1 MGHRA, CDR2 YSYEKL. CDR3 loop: CASSQWRGYEQYV. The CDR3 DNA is TGCGCCAGCAGCCAGTGGCGGGGATACGAGCAGTACGTC.

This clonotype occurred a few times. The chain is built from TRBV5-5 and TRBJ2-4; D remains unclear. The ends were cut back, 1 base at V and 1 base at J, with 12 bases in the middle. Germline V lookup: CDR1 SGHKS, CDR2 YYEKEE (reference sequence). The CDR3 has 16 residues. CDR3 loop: CASSLTLYWAKNIQYF. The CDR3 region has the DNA TGTGCCAGCAGCTTGACCCTATACTGGGCCAAAAACATTCAGTACTTC. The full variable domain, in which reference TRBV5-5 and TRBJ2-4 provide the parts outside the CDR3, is DAGVTQSPTHLIKTRGQQVTLRCSPISGHKSVSWYQQVLGQGPQFIFQYYEKEERGRGNFPDRFSARQFPNYSSELNVNALLLGDSALYLCASSLTLYWAKNIQYFGAGTRLSVL.

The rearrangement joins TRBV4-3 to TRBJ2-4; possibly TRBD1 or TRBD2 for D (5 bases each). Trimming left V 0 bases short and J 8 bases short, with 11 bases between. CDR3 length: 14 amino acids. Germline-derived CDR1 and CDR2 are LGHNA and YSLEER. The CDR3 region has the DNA TGCGCCAGCAGCCAAGATGAGGGGAAGGACATTCAGTACTTC. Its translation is CASSQDEGKDIQYF.

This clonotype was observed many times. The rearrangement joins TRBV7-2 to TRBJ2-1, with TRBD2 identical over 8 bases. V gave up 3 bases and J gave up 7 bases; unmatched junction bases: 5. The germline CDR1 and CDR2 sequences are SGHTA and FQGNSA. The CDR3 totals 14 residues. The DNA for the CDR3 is TGTGCCAGCAGCTTTTGGGCGGGGGGAAATGAGCAGTTCTTC. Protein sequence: CASSFWAGGNEQFF.

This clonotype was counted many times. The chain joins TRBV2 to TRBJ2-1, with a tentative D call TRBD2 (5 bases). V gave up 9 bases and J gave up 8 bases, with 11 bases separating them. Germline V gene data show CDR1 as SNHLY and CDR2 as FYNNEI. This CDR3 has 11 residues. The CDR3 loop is CARRAADEQFF. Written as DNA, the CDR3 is TGTGCCAGGCGGGCCGCCGATGAGCAGTTCTTC. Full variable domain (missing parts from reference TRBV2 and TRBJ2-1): EPEVTQTPSHQVTQMGQEVILRCVPISNHLYFYWYRQILGQKVEFLVSFYNNEISEKSEIFDDQFSVERPDGSNFTLKIRSTKLEDSAMYFCARRAADEQFFGPGTRLTVL.

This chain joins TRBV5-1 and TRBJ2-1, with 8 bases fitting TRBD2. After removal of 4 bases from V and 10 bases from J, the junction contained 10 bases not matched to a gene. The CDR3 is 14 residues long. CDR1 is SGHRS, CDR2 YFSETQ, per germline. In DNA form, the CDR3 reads TGCGCCAGCAGCCGAGACGGGGGGGCCCAGGAGCAGTTCTTC. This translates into CASSRDGGAQEQFF. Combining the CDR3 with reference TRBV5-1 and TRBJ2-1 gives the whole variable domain KAGVTQTPRYLIKTRGQQVTLSCSPISGHRSVSWYQQTPGQGLQFLFEYFSETQRNKGNFPGRFSGRQFSNSRSEMNVSTLELGDSALYLCASSRDGGAQEQFFGPGTRLTVL.

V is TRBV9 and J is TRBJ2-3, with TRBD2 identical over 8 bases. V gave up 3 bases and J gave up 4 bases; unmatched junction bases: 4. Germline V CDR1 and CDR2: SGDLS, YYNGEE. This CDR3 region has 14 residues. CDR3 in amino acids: CASSAGGAPDTQYF. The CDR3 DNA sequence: TGTGCCAGCAGCGCGGGGGGGGCCCCAGATACGCAGTATTTT.

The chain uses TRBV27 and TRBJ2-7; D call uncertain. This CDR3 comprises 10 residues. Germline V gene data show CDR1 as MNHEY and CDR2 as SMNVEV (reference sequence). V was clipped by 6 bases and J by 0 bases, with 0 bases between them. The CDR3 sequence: CASSSYEQYV. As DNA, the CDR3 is TGTGCCAGCAGCTCCTACGAGCAGTACGTC.

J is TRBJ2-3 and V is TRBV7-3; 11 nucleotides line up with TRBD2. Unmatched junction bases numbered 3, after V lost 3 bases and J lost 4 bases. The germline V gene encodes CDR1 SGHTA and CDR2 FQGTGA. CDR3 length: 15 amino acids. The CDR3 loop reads CASSLTSGEADTQYF. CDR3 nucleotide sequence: TGTGCCAGCAGCTTGACTAGCGGGGAGGCAGATACGCAGTATTTT.

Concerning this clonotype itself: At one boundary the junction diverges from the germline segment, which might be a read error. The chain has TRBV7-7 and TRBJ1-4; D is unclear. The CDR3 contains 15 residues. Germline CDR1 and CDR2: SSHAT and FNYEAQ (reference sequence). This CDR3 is CASSATGSPNEKLFF. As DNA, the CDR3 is TGTGCTAGCAGCGCCACCGGGAGTCCTAATGAAAAACTGTTTTTT.